The clone carrying this T cell receptor (beta chain) is a singleton in its sample. Sequenced by immunoSEQ multiplex PCR; TCRdb stores in-frame clones only, minus some. The sample carries 190,000 or so clones, more than 80% recorded once. The data derive from a study of blood T cell repertoires in COVID-19. CDR1 is MRHNA and CDR2 is SNTAGT in the germline V gene. The CDR3 totals 14 residues. V lost 3 bases and J 6 bases, leaving 15 bases between the germline ends. This rearrangement joins TRBV6-4 to TRBJ2-7; maybe TRBD1 (5 bases). The specimen sequenced was PBMCs or T cells enriched from blood (not recorded which). The source is a man in his thirties or forties who had recovered from COVID-19. CDR3 region: CASSETERSFEQYF. The DNA of the CDR3 is TGTGCCAGCAGTGAGACAGAGCGATCTTTCGAGCAGTACTTC.